A single sample gave rise to the 9 T cell receptor beta chains below, sequenced in a study of graft-versus-host responses after intestinal transplantation. The data were produced by immunoSEQ multiplex PCR, yet TCRdb's version contains in-frame clones alone and is incomplete. The table records 75,000 to 100,000 clones, 90% to 95% of them present only once. These TCRs' antigens remain unknown. The material sequenced was unstimulated CD4+ T cells sorted from spleen or lymph node cells, taken before transplant. These receptors were obtained from a human donor who was the organ donor for an intestinal transplant.

The V call is TRBV15, the J call TRBJ1-6; 8 bases align to TRBD1. Germline assignment: CDR1 LNHNV and CDR2 YYDKDF (reference sequence). The CDR3 totals 15 residues. V lost 0 bases and J lost 6; bases outside the gene matches: 1. The CDR3 DNA sequence: TGTGCCACCAGCAGAGAGGACAGGGTTAATTCACCCCTCCACTTT. Encoded protein: CATSREDRVNSPLHF. Full variable domain (missing parts from reference TRBV15 and TRBJ1-6): DAMVIQNPRYQVTQFGKPVTLSCSQTLNHNVMYWYQQKSSQAPKLLFHYYDKDFNNEADTPDNFQSRRPNTSFCFLDIRSPGLGDTAMYLCATSREDRVNSPLHFGNGTRLTVT.

The J gene is TRBJ1-2, the V gene TRBV5-1; D perhaps matches TRBD1 (5 bases). The ends were cut back, 7 bases at V and 5 bases at J, with 18 bases in the middle. The germline V gene has CDR1 SGHRS and CDR2 YFSETQ. This CDR3 is built from 14 residues. The DNA for the CDR3 is TGCGCCAGCGCAGATGGCGACAGAGTTTATGGCTACACCTTC. Translating it yields CASADGDRVYGYTF.

This chain connects TRBV5-4 to TRBJ2-2; possible D gene TRBD2, 7 bases. CDR3 length equals 16 residues. V lost 0 bases, J lost 6 bases, and 15 bases lay in between. Germline V gene sequence: CDR1 SGHNT, CDR2 YYREEE (reference sequence). The CDR3 here is CASSLERGGPPGELFF. CDR3 DNA sequence: TGTGCCAGCAGCTTGGAGAGGGGGGGGCCACCCGGGGAGCTGTTTTTT.

The chain uses TRBV30 and TRBJ2-2; perhaps TRBD2 as D (6 bases). V was trimmed by 3 bases and J by 3 bases, leaving 11 bases between them. This CDR3 is built from 14 residues. In germline, CDR1 is GTSNPN, CDR2 SVGIG (reference sequence). The CDR3 DNA follows: TGTGCCTGGAGAGCCGGGAGATACACCGGGGAGCTGTTTTTT. Amino acid sequence: CAWRAGRYTGELFF. Variable domain in full (rest from reference TRBV30 and TRBJ2-2): SQTIHQWPATLVQPVGSPLSLECTVEGTSNPNLYWYRQAAGRGLQLLFYSVGIGQISSEVPQNLSASRPQDRQFILSSKKLLLSDSGFYLCAWRAGRYTGELFFGEGSRLTVL.

The chain uses TRBV18 and TRBJ1-2, with 7 bases that match TRBD1. The germline CDR1 and CDR2 sequences are KGHSH and LQKENI. With 3 bases clipped from V and 4 bases from J, the junction kept 8 bases outside the gene matches. The CDR3 is 15 amino acids. As DNA, the CDR3 is TGTGCCAGCTCACCTGATCGGACAGGAGGCTATGGCTACACCTTC. This translates into CASSPDRTGGYGYTF.

The chain recombines TRBV19 with TRBJ1-2, with D tentatively TRBD1 (5 bases). This CDR3 comprises 12 residues. Looked up from germline, CDR1 is LNHDA and CDR2 is SQIVND (reference sequence). V was clipped by 4 bases and J by 2 bases, with 5 bases between them. The CDR3: CASSNRNYGYTF. As DNA, the CDR3 is TGTGCCAGTAGTAACAGGAACTATGGCTACACCTTC.

V gene TRBV19 combines with J gene TRBJ1-1, with 12 positions matching TRBD1. The CDR3 totals 15 residues. Trimming removed 9 bases from V and 5 bases from J; junction bases left unmatched: 10. Germline V gene data show CDR1 as LNHDA and CDR2 as SQIVND (reference sequence). CDR3 region: CASTGQGARGTEAFF. CDR3 DNA sequence: TGTGCCAGCACGGGACAGGGGGCTCGGGGGACTGAAGCTTTCTTT.

The rearrangement links TRBV6-6 to TRBJ2-7; 7 positions match TRBD2. The CDR3 has 13 residues. The germline V gene encodes CDR1 MNHNY and CDR2 SVGAGI (reference sequence). With 9 bases clipped from V and 2 bases from J, the junction kept 7 bases outside the gene matches. This chain's CDR3 is CASAGRLTYEQYF. The DNA of the CDR3 is TGTGCCAGTGCCGGGAGGTTGACCTACGAGCAGTACTTC.

In this sample, this clone turned up once. V is TRBV4-3 and J is TRBJ2-5; no definite D call. V was cut by 0 bases and J by 5 bases, with 13 bases left in between. The CDR3 loop spans 15 amino acids. Looked up from germline, CDR1 is LGHNA and CDR2 is YSLEER. As DNA, the CDR3 is TGCGCCAGCAGCCAAGACGCTGTACCCGGGGAGACCCAGTACTTC. Its protein is CASSQDAVPGETQYF.